This paragraph reports one TCR beta chain. Its specificity is not known. Amplification of TCR beta CDR3 regions used RNA as the template. An initial round of RT-PCR targeting the TCR CDR3 relied on the HTBI primer set. TCRdb re-derived calls from the multiplex PCR reads in MiXCR, one entry per CDR3 protein. The repertoire has 650,000 to 750,000 distinct CDR3 sequences, around 13% of them found once; the top ten carry around 9.6%. This entry belongs to a study of T cells in Graves' hyperthyroidism and ophthalmopathy. Hyperthyroidism had been newly diagnosed in patients aged 18 to 65, and its duration was under 2 months. Uncontrolled infections, other autoimmune diseases, pregnancy or lactation led to exclusion of patients. Germline values: CDR1 LNHDA, CDR2 SQIVND (reference sequence). V trimming: 6 bases; J trimming: 1 base; junction bases outside the gene matches: 8. CDR3 length: 15 residues. Notes on the study in general: Model predictions of ophthalmopathy came a median approximately 6.2 months before onset.

This sequence originates from a woman younger than 35 with Graves' hyperthyroidism. Sequences were obtained from blood. The chain combines TRBV19 with TRBJ1-1; TRBD1 agrees at 7 bases. The CDR3 region is CASRPLTGENTEAFF. In DNA form, the CDR3 reads TGTGCCAGTAGACCCTTAACAGGGGAGAACACTGAAGCTTTCTTT. Combining the CDR3 with reference TRBV19 and TRBJ1-1 gives the whole variable domain DGGITQSPKYLFRKEGQNVTLSCEQNLNHDAMYWYRQDPGQGLRLIYYSQIVNDFQKGDIAEGYSVSREKKESFPLTVTSAQKNPTAFYLCASRPLTGENTEAFFGQGTRLTVV.